This T cell receptor (beta chain) was profiled in a study of CD8 T cells in Susac syndrome. Study overall: Treatment status at blood draw for the Susac syndrome patients was therapy-naive, corticosteroids, or intravenous immunoglobulin alone.

Broader study findings: Individuals included in the TCR sequencing and HLA analysis were acknowledged by the study to be relatively few in number.

CD8+ and CD4+ T cells from blood underwent TCR beta sequencing, which was carried out in a high-throughput format. Comments on this clonotype: Its antigen is as yet unknown.

RNA totalling about 0.5 to 1 ug underwent reverse transcription with random hexamers. The CDR3 of TCR beta was amplified by immunoSEQ multiplex PCR across 54 Vbeta and 13 Jbeta. TCRdb recomputed calls from the immunoSEQ multiplex PCR reads with MiXCR, one row per CDR3 protein. The sample lists about 210,000 distinct CDR3 sequences, over 90% occurring once. Trimming shortened V by 5 bases and J by 6 bases, and 16 bases separated the two germline ends. Germline lookup yields CDR1 SQVTM and CDR2 ANQGSEA. CDR3 size: 13 residues. The sequence was collected from a human donor with Susac syndrome. The chain has TRBV29-1 and TRBJ1-2, with D possibly being TRBD1 (5 bases). What was sequenced was CD4+ T cells from PBMCs. The CDR3 protein is CSVIPAGRNGYTF. The CDR3 DNA reads as TGCAGCGTTATCCCGGCGGGGCGTAATGGCTACACCTTC.